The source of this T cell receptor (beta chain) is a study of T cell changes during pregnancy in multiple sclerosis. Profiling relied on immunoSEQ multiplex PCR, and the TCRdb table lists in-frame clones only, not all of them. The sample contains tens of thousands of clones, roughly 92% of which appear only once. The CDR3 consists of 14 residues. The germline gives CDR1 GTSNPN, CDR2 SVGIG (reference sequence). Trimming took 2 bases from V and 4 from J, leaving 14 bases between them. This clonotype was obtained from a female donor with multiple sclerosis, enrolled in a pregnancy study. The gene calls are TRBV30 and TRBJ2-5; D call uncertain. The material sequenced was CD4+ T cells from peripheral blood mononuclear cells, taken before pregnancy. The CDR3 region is CAWSPVASGETQYF. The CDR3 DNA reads TGTGCCTGGAGTCCAGTTGCCAGTGGAGAGACCCAGTACTTC. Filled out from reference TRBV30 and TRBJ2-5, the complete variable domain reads SQTIHQWPATLVQPVGSPLSLECTVEGTSNPNLYWYRQAAGRGLQLLFYSVGIGQISSEVPQNLSASRPQDRQFILSSKKLLLSDSGFYLCAWSPVASGETQYFGPGTRLLVL.